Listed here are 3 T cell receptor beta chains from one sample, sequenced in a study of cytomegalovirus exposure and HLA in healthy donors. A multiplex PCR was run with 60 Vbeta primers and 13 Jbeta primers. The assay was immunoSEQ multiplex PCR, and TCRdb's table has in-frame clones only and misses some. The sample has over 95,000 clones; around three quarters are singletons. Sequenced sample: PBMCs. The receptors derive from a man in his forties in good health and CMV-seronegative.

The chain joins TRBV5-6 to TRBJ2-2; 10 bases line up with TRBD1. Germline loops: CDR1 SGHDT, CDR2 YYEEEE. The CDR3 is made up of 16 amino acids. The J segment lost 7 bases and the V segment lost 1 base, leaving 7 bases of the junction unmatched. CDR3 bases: TGTGCCAGCAGCTTGTTTGGGACAGGGGCGGTCGGGGAGCTGTTTTTT. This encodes CASSLFGTGAVGELFF.

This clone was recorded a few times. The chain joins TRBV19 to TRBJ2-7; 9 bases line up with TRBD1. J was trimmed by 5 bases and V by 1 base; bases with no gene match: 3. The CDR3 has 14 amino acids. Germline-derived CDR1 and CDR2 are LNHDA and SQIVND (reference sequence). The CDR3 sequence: CASSIVTGGDEQYF. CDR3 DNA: TGTGCCAGTAGTATAGTAACAGGGGGCGACGAGCAGTACTTC. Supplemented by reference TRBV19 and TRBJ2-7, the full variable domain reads DGGITQSPKYLFRKEGQNVTLSCEQNLNHDAMYWYRQDPGQGLRLIYYSQIVNDFQKGDIAEGYSVSREKKESFPLTVTSAQKNPTAFYLCASSIVTGGDEQYFGPGTRLTVT.

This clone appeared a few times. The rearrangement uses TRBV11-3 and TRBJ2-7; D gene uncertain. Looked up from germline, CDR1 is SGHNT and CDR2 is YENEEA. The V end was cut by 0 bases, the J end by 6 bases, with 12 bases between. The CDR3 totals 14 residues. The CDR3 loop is CASSLDAGSAEQYF. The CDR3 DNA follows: TGTGCCAGCAGCTTAGATGCCGGGTCGGCCGAGCAGTACTTC.